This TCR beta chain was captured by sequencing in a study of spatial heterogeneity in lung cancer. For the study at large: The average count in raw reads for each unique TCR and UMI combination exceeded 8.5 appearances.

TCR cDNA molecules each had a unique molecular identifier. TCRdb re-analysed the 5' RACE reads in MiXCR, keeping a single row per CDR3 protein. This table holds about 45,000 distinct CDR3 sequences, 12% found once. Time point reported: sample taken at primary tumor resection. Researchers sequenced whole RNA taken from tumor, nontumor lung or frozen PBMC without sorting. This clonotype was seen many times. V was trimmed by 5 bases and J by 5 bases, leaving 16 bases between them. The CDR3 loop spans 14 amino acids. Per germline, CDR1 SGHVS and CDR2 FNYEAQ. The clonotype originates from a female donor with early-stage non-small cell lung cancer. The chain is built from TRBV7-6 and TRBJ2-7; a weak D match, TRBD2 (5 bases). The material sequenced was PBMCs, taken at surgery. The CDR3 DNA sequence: TGTGCCAGCAGCCTTGTAGGAGGTGGGGACGAGCAGTACTTC. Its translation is CASSLVGGGDEQYF.